This record looks at one T cell receptor (beta chain) sequence and its context. Its antigen is not identified. Produced via immunoSEQ multiplex PCR; TCRdb's table is partial and in-frame only. Among roughly 64,000 clones listed, roughly 79% were seen once. The CDR3 is 12 residues long. Germline V gene data show CDR1 as MNHNY and CDR2 as SVGAGI (reference sequence). Trimming removed 4 bases from V and 6 bases from J, with 7 bases in between. The record originates from a study of T cells in localized non-small cell lung cancer. Study-level points and caveats: There were a median roughly 59 of the top 100 tumor clones appearing in adjacent lung. Sequencing involved a lone tumor region, leaving heterogeneity possible. A higher density of T cells in blood coincided with extended overall survival. Uninvolved adjacent lung showed the highest T cell clonality, exceeding tumor.

The V and J genes are TRBV6-6 and TRBJ2-1; D gene ambiguous. This TCR was recovered from a man between 40 and 75 years old with stage II lung adenocarcinoma. This material consisted of PBMCs, taken before any cancer treatment. The CDR3, as DNA: TGTGCCAGCAGTTCTACCTTCAATGAGCAGTTCTTC. Its translation: CASSSTFNEQFF.